The next 19 T cell receptor beta chains were all read from a single sample in a study of T cell responses to AZD1222 COVID-19 vaccine. This table comes from immunoSEQ multiplex PCR, and its TCRdb copy is limited to in-frame clones, with some not included. The sample gives about 150,000 clones, 80% to 95% of which show up once; under 4% is in the top ten. This material consisted of peripheral blood, taken on day 0 of AZD1222 vaccination. The receptors derive from an adult in good health.

V gene TRBV5-4 combines with J gene TRBJ1-1; a weak D match, TRBD1 (6 bases). The germline gives CDR1 SGHNT, CDR2 YYREEE (reference sequence). The V gene lost 2 bases and the J gene lost 3 bases, with 11 bases spanning the gap. This CDR3 spans 14 amino acids. For the CDR3, the DNA is TGTGCCAGCAGCTTACAGGGTACGGACACTGAAGCTTTCTTT. Translation: CASSLQGTDTEAFF.

The chain has TRBV30 and TRBJ1-2; D is unclear. Trimming stripped 4 bases from V and 6 bases from J, with 12 bases between. Germline CDR1 GTSNPN, CDR2 SVGIG (reference sequence). CDR3 length equals 12 residues. CDR3 loop: CAWTLDRHGYTF. DNA of the CDR3: TGTGCCTGGACCCTGGACCGCCATGGCTACACCTTC.

In this sample, this clone turned up once. The genes are TRBV30 and TRBJ2-1; 11 bases are shared with TRBD2. Trimming at V came to 5 bases and at J to 6 bases, leaving 6 bases not matched to a gene. Per the germline V gene, CDR1 is GTSNPN and CDR2 is SVGIG (reference sequence). This CDR3 is built from 14 residues. This CDR3 reads CAWEETSGTNEQFF. The CDR3 DNA reads TGTGCCTGGGAGGAGACTAGCGGGACCAATGAGCAGTTCTTC.

This sequence joins TRBV19 and TRBJ1-1; the D is unclear. This CDR3 is built from 14 residues. CDR1 and CDR2 (germline): LNHDA, SQIVND (reference sequence). The V end was cut by 5 bases, the J end by 0 bases, with 10 bases between. This chain's CDR3 is CASSPWTVNTEAFF. The CDR3 nucleotides are TGTGCCAGTAGTCCCTGGACGGTGAACACTGAAGCTTTCTTT.

The rearrangement uses TRBV6-5 and TRBJ2-5; 8 bases match TRBD2. CDR1 and CDR2 (germline): MNHEY, SVGAGI. V lost 6 bases, J lost 0 bases, and 0 bases stayed unmatched. The CDR3 consists of 13 residues. CDR3: CASRRGDQETQYF. CDR3 in DNA: TGTGCCAGCAGGCGGGGGGACCAAGAGACCCAGTACTTC.

The chain uses TRBV7-2 and TRBJ2-2; 8 bases line up with TRBD1. Unmatched junction bases numbered 10, after V lost 5 bases and J lost 2 bases. The CDR3 runs to 17 residues. Per the germline V gene, CDR1 is SGHTA and CDR2 is FQGNSA. The CDR3 region has the DNA TGTGCCAGCAGCCATCCTCAGGGGGCTCCTAACACCGGGGAGCTGTTTTTT. It yields the protein CASSHPQGAPNTGELFF.

This chain uses TRBV11-2 with TRBJ2-2; 8 nucleotides match TRBD1. The germline CDR1 and CDR2 sequences are SGHAT and FQNNGV. The V and J ends lost 5 bases and 0 bases, in that order; junction bases with no gene match: 5. The CDR3 covers 16 residues. The CDR3 protein is CASSVPGQANTGELFF. CDR3 DNA sequence: TGTGCCAGCAGCGTACCGGGACAGGCGAACACCGGGGAGCTGTTTTTT.

The chain couples TRBV11-1 to TRBJ2-1; 10 nucleotides line up with TRBD2. Per germline, CDR1 SGHAT and CDR2 FQDESV (reference sequence). V dropped 7 bases and J dropped 8; count of bases not matched to a gene: 5. CDR3 length equals 13 residues. The CDR3, as DNA: TGTGCCAGCACAAGCGGGAGGGCCGATGAGCAGTTCTTC. It is translated as CASTSGRADEQFF.

The chain links TRBV7-9 to TRBJ2-1, with D possibly TRBD2 on 5 matching bases. Trimming removed 1 base at V and 10 bases at J, with 26 bases between. Germline CDR1 is SEHNR and CDR2 is FQNEAQ (reference sequence). This CDR3 is built from 18 residues. CDR3 amino acids: CASSLGRLNISRKREQFF. CDR3 coding DNA: TGTGCCAGCAGCTTAGGGAGACTAAATATCAGTCGGAAGAGGGAGCAGTTCTTC.

The J gene is TRBJ2-1, the V gene TRBV6-1, with 9 bases fitting TRBD2. V lost 3 bases, J lost 5 bases, and 5 bases stayed unmatched. Germline CDR1 reads MNHNS; CDR2 reads SASEGT. The CDR3 covers 15 residues. As DNA, the CDR3 is TGTGCCAGCAGTGAGCTAGCGGGAAGGCACAATGAGCAGTTCTTC. Amino acids: CASSELAGRHNEQFF.

This clone has only one observation. V gene TRBV11-2 combines with J gene TRBJ2-5, with 9 bases lining up with TRBD2. V dropped 4 bases and J dropped 5; count of bases not matched to a gene: 11. Germline V gene data show CDR1 as SGHAT and CDR2 as FQNNGV. The CDR3 is made up of 16 amino acids. CDR3 DNA sequence: TGTGCCAGCAGCTCCGCGGGACTAGCAACGGGGGAGACCCAGTACTTC. Its translation: CASSSAGLATGETQYF.

This clone has a single count. CDR3 amino acids: CASSDTGVNIQYF. CDR3 coding DNA: TGTGCCAGCAGTGACACAGGAGTTAACATTCAGTACTTC. The rearrangement uses TRBV27 and TRBJ2-4; TRBD1 might be the D (5 bases). V lost 5 bases, J lost 7 bases, and 12 bases lay in between. CDR1 MNHEY and CDR2 SMNVEV come from the germline V gene (reference sequence). This CDR3 has 13 residues.

The rearrangement links TRBV7-8 to TRBJ2-2, with 11 positions matching TRBD2. This CDR3 spans 15 amino acids. J gave up 6 bases and V 5 bases, and 5 bases lay outside the gene matches. Germline loops: CDR1 SGHVS, CDR2 FQNEAQ. This chain's CDR3 is CASSPGLAAPGELFF. DNA of the CDR3: TGTGCCAGCAGCCCGGGACTAGCGGCCCCCGGGGAGCTGTTTTTT.

This sequence joins TRBV27 and TRBJ1-1; TRBD1 might be the D (5 bases). V was clipped by 4 bases and J by 4 bases, with 16 bases between them. Per the germline V gene, CDR1 is MNHEY and CDR2 is SMNVEV (reference sequence). The CDR3 extends over 15 amino acids. This CDR3 reads CASSSLEGLGTEAFF. The DNA of the CDR3 is TGTGCCAGCAGTTCCCTTGAGGGGCTAGGCACTGAAGCTTTCTTT.

This rearrangement joins TRBV9 to TRBJ2-5; no firm D call. The CDR3 spans 12 residues. V was shortened by 0 bases and J by 7 bases, with 7 bases between the two germline ends. In germline, CDR1 is SGDLS, CDR2 YYNGEE. The CDR3 sequence is CASSVEMGTQYF. For the CDR3, the DNA is TGTGCCAGCAGCGTAGAGATGGGGACCCAGTACTTC.

This rearrangement joins TRBV6-5 to TRBJ2-7; D not resolved. The CDR3 runs 13 residues. Between the trimmed V and J ends, which lost 0 bases and 6 bases, there was a span of 9 bases. CDR1 is MNHEY, CDR2 SVGAGI, per germline. The DNA for the CDR3 is TGTGCCAGCAGTTACTCGATGTGGCGCGAGCAGTACTTC. Protein sequence: CASSYSMWREQYF.

The V gene is TRBV6-5, the J gene TRBJ2-1, with D uncertain. Trimming stripped 6 bases from V and 5 bases from J, with 8 bases between. This CDR3 has 12 residues. In germline, CDR1 is MNHEY, CDR2 SVGAGI. CDR3 amino acids: CASSLKNNEQFF. For the CDR3, the DNA is TGTGCCAGCAGCCTCAAAAACAATGAGCAGTTCTTC.

This clone was counted a single time. The chain combines TRBV27 with TRBJ2-2; D unclear. Trimming took off 6 bases at V and 6 bases at J, with 14 bases between the two ends. The CDR3 extends over 14 amino acids. CDR1 MNHEY and CDR2 SMNVEV come from the germline V gene (reference sequence). The CDR3 is CASRRTRGAGELFF. As DNA, the CDR3 is TGTGCCAGCAGGAGGACGCGAGGAGCCGGGGAGCTGTTTTTT.

The chain joins TRBV12-3 or TRBV12-4 to TRBJ1-5; D is undetermined. Trimming removed 3 bases at V and 7 bases at J, with 10 bases between. The CDR3 sequence is 13 residues long. CDR3 DNA sequence: TGTGCCAGCAGTTTCGGCGGGGAGCAGCCCCAGCATTTT. Translation gives CASSFGGEQPQHF.